This TCR beta chain was recorded in a study of beta chain features in type 1 diabetes. Study-level findings and limits: TCRB CDR3 length was moderately but significantly reduced in all four CD4+ subsets of Type 1 diabetes patients.

A note on this clone: Its specificity is unknown.

What was sequenced were expressed TCRB transcripts, since all of the isolated RNA had been reverse transcribed. Only in-frame clones appear in the TCRdb table, and some are missing; sequencing was by immunoSEQ multiplex PCR. This sample yields around 260,000 clones, of which roughly 22% are seen a single time; less than 0.035% belongs to the top ten. V was pared by 3 bases and J by 6 bases, with 13 bases between. This CDR3 region has 13 residues. The germline CDR1 and CDR2 sequences are SQVTM and ANQGSEA. V and J are TRBV29-1 and TRBJ2-3; D possibly corresponds to TRBD1 (6 bases). The sequence was collected from a woman between 35 and 50 years old with type 1 diabetes. Material: naive CD4+ T cells from blood. Written as DNA, the CDR3 is TGCAGCGTTGAGGCAGGGGTGGGGGATACGCAGTATTTT. It encodes CSVEAGVGDTQYF.